The 13 T cell receptor beta chains given below trace back to one sample, sequenced in a study of metastatic and nonmetastatic thyroid tumors. Every patient underwent thyroid surgery untreated. With MiXCR, TCRdb reprocessed the PCR reads. This sample has under 30,000 clones; less than 25% occur once, and the top ten carry 39%. Sequences were obtained from blood. The receptors stem from a female donor with papillary thyroid cancer or a benign thyroid nodule (not recorded which). Some clones in this sample may be carry-over from other donors' samples.

This clone was seen a few times. The rearrangement joins TRBV5-1 to TRBJ1-1; D might be TRBD1 (5 bases). Trimming removed 2 bases from V and 3 bases from J, with 11 bases in between. The germline V gene encodes CDR1 SGHRS and CDR2 YFSETQ. CDR3 length: 14 residues. CDR3: CASSFGGLDTEAFF. The CDR3 bases are TGCGCCAGCAGCTTCGGGGGTTTGGACACTGAAGCTTTCTTT.

This clone came up many times. V gene TRBV5-4 combines with J gene TRBJ1-4; D is perhaps TRBD1 (6 bases). Trimming removed 4 bases from V and 7 bases from J, with 20 bases in between. The CDR3 loop spans 16 amino acids. Germline V gene sequence: CDR1 SGHNT, CDR2 YYREEE (reference sequence). The CDR3 region has the DNA TGTGCCAGCAGCGGCGGCCAAGGGGGGCTGGGTGAAAAACTGTTTTTT. This translates into CASSGGQGGLGEKLFF.

This clone occurred many times. The genes are TRBV20-1 and TRBJ2-7; the match to TRBD2 covers 11 bases. Germline V lookup: CDR1 DFQATT, CDR2 SNEGSKA (reference sequence). V was clipped by 6 bases and J by 3 bases; unmatched bases: 10. This CDR3 is built from 15 residues. CDR3 coding DNA: TGCAGTGCAGAAACCCGGACTAGCGGGCTCTACGAGCAGTACTTC. Translation: CSAETRTSGLYEQYF.

This clone has a count of ten or more. The chain has TRBV5-6 and TRBJ1-5, with TRBD1 matching 11 bases. The ends lost 0 bases at V and 0 bases at J; junction bases unmatched: 5. Germline CDR1 SGHDT, CDR2 YYEEEE. The length of the CDR3 is 18 residues. The CDR3 reads CASSLAGTGGYSNQPQHF. Written as DNA, the CDR3 is TGTGCCAGCAGCTTGGCCGGGACAGGGGGTTATAGCAATCAGCCCCAGCATTTT. Based on the CDR3 plus reference TRBV5-6 and TRBJ1-5, the full variable domain is DAGVTQSPTHLIKTRGQQVTLRCSPKSGHDTVSWYQQALGQGPQFIFQYYEEEERQRGNFPDRFSGHQFPNYSSELNVNALLLGDSALYLCASSLAGTGGYSNQPQHFGDGTRLSIL.

This clone appeared a few times. The chain combines TRBV28 with TRBJ2-7; no definite D call. The CDR3 totals 12 residues. Trimming removed 10 bases from V and 2 bases from J, with 12 bases in between. The germline V gene has CDR1 MDHEN and CDR2 SYDVKM. The chain's CDR3 is CATTVQAYEQYF. The CDR3 DNA reads as TGTGCCACCACTGTACAAGCCTACGAGCAGTACTTC.

The chain links TRBV6-1 to TRBJ2-7; TRBD2 matches 8 bases. CDR1 MNHNS and CDR2 SASEGT come from the germline V gene. The CDR3 is 16 amino acids. J lost 6 bases, V lost 6 bases, and 16 bases had no gene match. Here the CDR3 reads CASSRPRGLAGSEQYF. CDR3 coding DNA: TGTGCCAGCAGCCGACCGCGGGGGCTAGCGGGTAGCGAGCAGTACTTC.

This clone was seen a handful of times. The CDR3 coding sequence is TGTGCCAGCCGACAGGGGACAGTGAACACCGGGGAGCTGTTTTTT. This codes for CASRQGTVNTGELFF. J is TRBJ2-2 and V is TRBV2; TRBD1 aligns across 8 bases. Trimming at V came to 8 bases and at J to 1 base, leaving 6 bases not matched to a gene. The CDR3 spans 15 residues. Germline V gene sequence: CDR1 SNHLY, CDR2 FYNNEI.

V gene TRBV30 combines with J gene TRBJ1-2, with a weak D call TRBD1 (5 bases). Germline CDR1 reads GTSNPN; CDR2 reads SVGIG (reference sequence). CDR3 length equals 12 residues. V shed 1 base and J shed 6 bases, with 9 bases lying between them. The DNA of the CDR3 is TGTGCCTGGAGTGAGTCGGGGGATGGCTACACCTTC. Translating it yields CAWSESGDGYTF.

The rearrangement joins TRBV6-1 to TRBJ2-5; no definite D call. V shed 6 bases and J shed 5 bases, with 16 bases lying between them. The germline V gene has CDR1 MNHNS and CDR2 SASEGT. The CDR3 covers 14 residues. The CDR3 sequence: CASRPGSRGETQYF. The CDR3 DNA reads as TGTGCCAGCAGGCCCGGGTCCCGTGGGGAGACCCAGTACTTC.

This clone was found many times. The rearrangement joins TRBV7-2 to TRBJ2-2; 7 bases align to TRBD1. J gave up 0 bases and V 2 bases, and 0 bases lay outside the gene matches. The CDR3 length is 15 residues. CDR1 and CDR2 from the germline V gene are SGHTA and FQGNSA. This chain's CDR3 is CASSLTGANTGELFF. The CDR3, as DNA: TGTGCCAGCAGCTTAACAGGGGCGAACACCGGGGAGCTGTTTTTT.

This clone occurred many times. The chain is built from TRBV2 and TRBJ2-3; no clear D. Germline CDR1 is SNHLY and CDR2 is FYNNEI. V lost 5 bases to trimming and J lost 0 bases, with 9 bases between them. The CDR3 length is 14 residues. The CDR3 spells CASSRQLSTDTQYF. DNA of the CDR3: TGTGCCAGCAGTAGACAATTGAGCACAGATACGCAGTATTTT. The complete variable domain, with remaining parts taken from reference TRBV2 and TRBJ2-3, reads EPEVTQTPSHQVTQMGQEVILRCVPISNHLYFYWYRQILGQKVEFLVSFYNNEISEKSEIFDDQFSVERPDGSNFTLKIRSTKLEDSAMYFCASSRQLSTDTQYFGPGTRLTVL.

In this sample, this clone turned up many times. CDR3 bases: TGTGCCAGCAGCCAACAGGGATATCAGCCCCAGCATTTT. Amino acids: CASSQQGYQPQHF. The chain uses TRBV12-3 or TRBV12-4 and TRBJ1-5; the D gene is possibly TRBD1 (6 bases). V dropped 6 bases and J dropped 5 bases, with 11 bases sitting between them. The length of the CDR3 is 13 residues.

CDR3 DNA sequence: TGTGCCAGTAGCGAAAGTTCCAGGGGCACAGATACGCAGTATTTT. Amino acid sequence: CASSESSRGTDTQYF. The V call is TRBV19, the J call TRBJ2-3; D might be TRBD1 (5 bases). CDR3 length: 15 amino acids. V was shortened by 6 bases and J by 1 base, with 14 bases between the two germline ends. Germline values: CDR1 LNHDA, CDR2 SQIVND (reference sequence).